This is a list of T cell receptor beta chains from one sample in a study of blood T cell repertoires in COVID-19. Profiling relied on immunoSEQ multiplex PCR, and the TCRdb table lists in-frame clones only, not all of them. The repertoire consists of 250,000 or so clones, with roughly 83% occurring once and the leading ten covering roughly an eighth. The sequenced sample consisted of peripheral blood. Every receptor here comes from an older man with acute or convalescent COVID-19. The CDR3 runs from the conserved cysteine through the conserved F or W. The order of the fields is CDR3 length, D gene, V gene, clone size, J gene, CDR3 protein, CDR3 DNA. A D gene is named only where the DNA matches it firmly. Not every row has a clone size; where given, it reads once, few, many or a size class.

CDR3 length: 17
D gene: TRBD1
V gene: TRBV13
clone size: -
J gene: TRBJ1-4
CDR3 protein: CASSLGGQGEFNEKLFF
CDR3 DNA: TGTGCCAGCAGCTTAGGGGGACAGGGGGAATTTAATGAAAAACTGTTTTTT

CDR3 length: 15
D gene: -
V gene: TRBV7-8
clone size: -
J gene: TRBJ2-2
CDR3 protein: CASSETGMGTGELFF
CDR3 DNA: TGTGCCAGCAGCGAAACAGGGATGGGTACCGGGGAGCTGTTTTTT

CDR3 length: 16
D gene: TRBD1
V gene: TRBV15
clone size: -
J gene: TRBJ1-5
CDR3 protein: CATSSDGTGGLQPQHF
CDR3 DNA: TGTGCCACCAGCAGCGATGGGACAGGGGGCCTTCAGCCCCAGCATTTT

CDR3 length: 18
D gene: -
V gene: TRBV5-4
clone size: -
J gene: TRBJ2-6
CDR3 protein: CASSGPGQRLVGANVLTF
CDR3 DNA: TGTGCCAGCAGCGGCCCGGGACAGAGACTAGTGGGGGCCAACGTCCTGACTTTC

CDR3 length: 15
D gene: TRBD2
V gene: TRBV24-1
clone size: -
J gene: TRBJ2-1
CDR3 protein: CATSDPRTSGDEQFF
CDR3 DNA: TGTGCCACCAGTGATCCCCGGACTAGCGGGGATGAGCAGTTCTTC

CDR3 length: 14
D gene: TRBD1
V gene: TRBV6-1
clone size: few
J gene: TRBJ1-5
CDR3 protein: CASSEAGGWQPQHF
CDR3 DNA: TGTGCCAGCAGTGAAGCAGGGGGCTGGCAGCCCCAGCATTTT

CDR3 length: 15
D gene: TRBD1
V gene: TRBV18
clone size: -
J gene: TRBJ2-2
CDR3 protein: CASSRGQGDTGELFF
CDR3 DNA: TGTGCCAGCTCACGGGGACAGGGCGACACCGGGGAGCTGTTTTTT

CDR3 length: 17
D gene: TRBD2
V gene: TRBV3-1/TRBV3-2
clone size: -
J gene: TRBJ2-3
CDR3 protein: CASSQTSGGLIRDTQYF
CDR3 DNA: TGTGCCAGCAGCCAAACTAGCGGGGGCCTCATCCGAGATACGCAGTATTTT

CDR3 length: 13
D gene: -
V gene: TRBV7-8
clone size: -
J gene: TRBJ1-5
CDR3 protein: CASSLGGQQPQHF
CDR3 DNA: TGTGCCAGCAGCTTAGGGGGGCAGCAGCCCCAGCATTTT

CDR3 length: 18
D gene: -
V gene: TRBV1
clone size: -
J gene: TRBJ2-1
CDR3 protein: CTSSQDVLASGSYNEQFF
CDR3 DNA: TGCACCAGCAGCCAAGACGTTCTGGCTAGCGGGTCCTACAATGAGCAGTTCTTC

CDR3 length: 15
D gene: -
V gene: TRBV5-4
clone size: -
J gene: TRBJ1-6
CDR3 protein: CASSLEVGGYSPLHF
CDR3 DNA: TGTGCCAGCAGCTTGGAGGTGGGGGGTTACTCACCCCTCCACTTT

CDR3 length: 14
D gene: TRBD1
V gene: TRBV13
clone size: -
J gene: TRBJ1-3
CDR3 protein: CASSPGTGADTIYF
CDR3 DNA: TGTGCCAGCAGCCCTGGGACAGGCGCGGACACCATATATTTT

CDR3 length: 15
D gene: -
V gene: TRBV19
clone size: -
J gene: TRBJ1-2
CDR3 protein: CASRISPGLFYGYTF
CDR3 DNA: TGTGCCAGCCGTATTTCCCCGGGACTTTTCTATGGCTACACCTTC

CDR3 length: 15
D gene: TRBD1
V gene: TRBV29-1
clone size: once
J gene: TRBJ2-2
CDR3 protein: CSVLRQGAYTGELFF
CDR3 DNA: TGCAGCGTCCTACGACAGGGGGCTTACACCGGGGAGCTGTTTTTT

CDR3 length: 13
D gene: -
V gene: TRBV28
clone size: -
J gene: TRBJ1-2
CDR3 protein: CASRGDSRYSYTF
CDR3 DNA: TGTGCCAGCAGGGGGGACTCCCGGTATAGCTACACCTTC

CDR3 length: 17
D gene: TRBD1
V gene: TRBV3-1/TRBV3-2
clone size: -
J gene: TRBJ1-5
CDR3 protein: CASSQGGTGAQSQPQHF
CDR3 DNA: TGTGCCAGCAGCCAAGGGGGTACAGGGGCGCAGAGTCAGCCCCAGCATTTT

CDR3 length: 13
D gene: -
V gene: TRBV29-1
clone size: -
J gene: TRBJ2-5
CDR3 protein: CSVEMGLQETQYF
CDR3 DNA: TGCAGCGTTGAAATGGGACTCCAAGAGACCCAGTACTTC

CDR3 length: 12
D gene: -
V gene: TRBV3-1/TRBV3-2
clone size: -
J gene: TRBJ2-5
CDR3 protein: CASSLNQETQYF
CDR3 DNA: TGTGCCAGCAGCCTCAACCAAGAGACCCAGTACTTC

CDR3 length: 16
D gene: TRBD1
V gene: TRBV5-1
clone size: -
J gene: TRBJ1-2
CDR3 protein: CASSLGDRATNYGYTF
CDR3 DNA: TGCGCCAGCAGCTTGGGGGACAGGGCTACTAACTATGGCTACACCTTC

CDR3 length: 15
D gene: -
V gene: TRBV19
clone size: -
J gene: TRBJ2-2
CDR3 protein: CASTPWREPTGELFF
CDR3 DNA: TGTGCCAGTACCCCTTGGCGGGAACCCACCGGGGAGCTGTTTTTT

CDR3 length: 14
D gene: TRBD1
V gene: TRBV28
clone size: -
J gene: TRBJ1-2
CDR3 protein: CASSRDSGAYGYTF
CDR3 DNA: TGTGCCAGCAGTCGGGACAGCGGAGCCTATGGCTACACCTTC

CDR3 length: 17
D gene: TRBD2
V gene: TRBV27
clone size: -
J gene: TRBJ2-1
CDR3 protein: CASSLSRREGLYNEQFF
CDR3 DNA: TGTGCCAGCAGTTTATCGCGCCGGGAGGGCCTGTACAATGAGCAGTTCTTC

CDR3 length: 17
D gene: TRBD2
V gene: TRBV11-2
clone size: -
J gene: TRBJ2-1
CDR3 protein: CASSPGLAGGFYNEQFF
CDR3 DNA: TGTGCCAGCAGCCCCGGACTAGCGGGGGGCTTTTACAATGAGCAGTTCTTC

CDR3 length: 12
D gene: -
V gene: TRBV3-1/TRBV3-2
clone size: -
J gene: TRBJ1-2
CDR3 protein: CASSYTRGGYTF
CDR3 DNA: TGTGCCAGCAGCTATACGAGAGGCGGCTACACCTTC

CDR3 length: 16
D gene: -
V gene: TRBV6-1
clone size: -
J gene: TRBJ1-3
CDR3 protein: CASSGVGQGSGNTIYF
CDR3 DNA: TGTGCCAGCAGTGGAGTGGGTCAGGGCTCTGGAAACACCATATATTTT

CDR3 length: 15
D gene: -
V gene: TRBV7-2
clone size: -
J gene: TRBJ1-2
CDR3 protein: CASSLPGFPPVGYTF
CDR3 DNA: TGTGCCAGCAGCTTACCGGGGTTCCCACCTGTTGGCTACACCTTC

CDR3 length: 17
D gene: -
V gene: TRBV4-2
clone size: -
J gene: TRBJ2-2
CDR3 protein: CASSPQGQGSNTGELFF
CDR3 DNA: TGTGCCAGCAGCCCCCAGGGGCAGGGCTCGAACACCGGGGAGCTGTTTTTT

CDR3 length: 13
D gene: -
V gene: TRBV6-2/TRBV6-3
clone size: -
J gene: TRBJ2-5
CDR3 protein: CASSERYQETQYF
CDR3 DNA: TGTGCCAGCAGTGAGCGGTACCAAGAGACCCAGTACTTC

CDR3 length: 13
D gene: TRBD1
V gene: TRBV6-5
clone size: -
J gene: TRBJ2-3
CDR3 protein: CASKRQGVDTQYF
CDR3 DNA: TGTGCCAGCAAGAGGCAGGGGGTAGATACGCAGTATTTT

CDR3 length: 14
D gene: -
V gene: TRBV5-4
clone size: -
J gene: TRBJ1-2
CDR3 protein: CASSREGAAWGYTF
CDR3 DNA: TGTGCCAGCAGCCGGGAAGGCGCGGCCTGGGGCTACACCTTC

CDR3 length: 14
D gene: -
V gene: TRBV7-9
clone size: -
J gene: TRBJ2-7
CDR3 protein: CATRSPGEFYEQYF
CDR3 DNA: TGTGCCACCAGGAGCCCAGGGGAGTTCTACGAGCAGTACTTC

CDR3 length: 15
D gene: TRBD2
V gene: TRBV5-1
clone size: -
J gene: TRBJ2-5
CDR3 protein: CASSLGPAGGETQYF
CDR3 DNA: TGCGCCAGCAGCTTGGGCCCGGCGGGGGGAGAGACCCAGTACTTC

CDR3 length: 14
D gene: TRBD1
V gene: TRBV6-5
clone size: -
J gene: TRBJ1-5
CDR3 protein: CATGDRVSNQPQHF
CDR3 DNA: TGTGCCACCGGGGACAGGGTGAGCAATCAGCCCCAGCATTTT

CDR3 length: 15
D gene: TRBD1
V gene: TRBV3-1/TRBV3-2
clone size: -
J gene: TRBJ2-5
CDR3 protein: CASSLEGQGGETQYF
CDR3 DNA: TGTGCCAGCAGCCTGGAGGGACAGGGAGGAGAGACCCAGTACTTC

CDR3 length: 19
D gene: -
V gene: TRBV9
clone size: -
J gene: TRBJ2-2
CDR3 protein: CASIIPPLTGPLNAGELFF
CDR3 DNA: TGTGCCAGCATAATCCCACCGTTGACAGGCCCCCTCAACGCCGGGGAGCTGTTTTTT

CDR3 length: 15
D gene: -
V gene: TRBV19
clone size: -
J gene: TRBJ1-5
CDR3 protein: CASSVMRGQNQPQHF
CDR3 DNA: TGTGCCAGTAGTGTAATGCGGGGGCAGAATCAGCCCCAGCATTTT

CDR3 length: 14
D gene: TRBD1
V gene: TRBV18
clone size: -
J gene: TRBJ1-1
CDR3 protein: CASSPPRGLTEAFF
CDR3 DNA: TGTGCCAGCTCACCACCCAGGGGGCTAACTGAAGCTTTCTTT

CDR3 length: 12
D gene: -
V gene: TRBV27
clone size: once
J gene: TRBJ1-5
CDR3 protein: CASSFLNQPQHF
CDR3 DNA: TGTGCCAGCAGTTTCCTTAATCAGCCCCAGCATTTT

CDR3 length: 12
D gene: -
V gene: TRBV4-1
clone size: -
J gene: TRBJ1-2
CDR3 protein: CASSPRVGGYTF
CDR3 DNA: TGCGCCAGCAGCCCCAGGGTAGGCGGCTACACCTTC

CDR3 length: 16
D gene: -
V gene: TRBV5-8
clone size: once
J gene: TRBJ1-4
CDR3 protein: CASSWRGGLTNEKLFF
CDR3 DNA: TGTGCCAGCAGCTGGCGCGGAGGGCTAACTAATGAAAAACTGTTTTTT

CDR3 length: 14
D gene: -
V gene: TRBV5-4
clone size: -
J gene: TRBJ1-1
CDR3 protein: CASSLQGGDTEAFF
CDR3 DNA: TGTGCCAGCAGCTTGCAGGGAGGGGACACTGAAGCTTTCTTT

CDR3 length: 16
D gene: -
V gene: TRBV7-7
clone size: -
J gene: TRBJ1-3
CDR3 protein: CASSLALEGTGNTIYF
CDR3 DNA: TGTGCTAGCAGCTTAGCGCTAGAGGGAACCGGAAACACCATATATTTT

CDR3 length: 12
D gene: -
V gene: TRBV29-1
clone size: -
J gene: TRBJ1-2
CDR3 protein: CSVGDVQDGYTF
CDR3 DNA: TGCAGCGTTGGAGACGTACAGGATGGCTACACCTTC

CDR3 length: 13
D gene: -
V gene: TRBV6-5
clone size: -
J gene: TRBJ1-3
CDR3 protein: CASRRVSGNTIYF
CDR3 DNA: TGTGCCAGCAGGAGGGTCTCTGGAAACACCATATATTTT

CDR3 length: 15
D gene: -
V gene: TRBV9
clone size: -
J gene: TRBJ2-1
CDR3 protein: CASSSRSETYNEQFF
CDR3 DNA: TGTGCCAGCAGCAGCCGTAGCGAAACCTACAATGAGCAGTTCTTC

CDR3 length: 15
D gene: -
V gene: TRBV6-5
clone size: -
J gene: TRBJ1-6
CDR3 protein: CASSPRDIYNSPLHF
CDR3 DNA: TGTGCCAGCAGTCCAAGGGACATTTATAATTCACCCCTCCACTTT

CDR3 length: 14
D gene: TRBD2
V gene: TRBV5-1
clone size: -
J gene: TRBJ2-5
CDR3 protein: CASTRLAGQETQYF
CDR3 DNA: TGCGCCAGCACTCGACTAGCCGGGCAGGAGACCCAGTACTTC

CDR3 length: 14
D gene: -
V gene: TRBV5-6
clone size: few
J gene: TRBJ2-1
CDR3 protein: CASSPDEGAGEQFF
CDR3 DNA: TGTGCCAGCAGCCCTGACGAGGGGGCGGGGGAGCAGTTCTTC

CDR3 length: 12
D gene: -
V gene: TRBV7-8
clone size: -
J gene: TRBJ1-4
CDR3 protein: CASSPTSEKLFF
CDR3 DNA: TGTGCCAGCAGCCCAACTAGTGAAAAACTGTTTTTT

CDR3 length: 13
D gene: -
V gene: TRBV6-5
clone size: -
J gene: TRBJ1-5
CDR3 protein: CASSYSLNQPQHF
CDR3 DNA: TGTGCCAGCAGTTACTCGTTAAATCAGCCCCAGCATTTT

CDR3 length: 13
D gene: -
V gene: TRBV27
clone size: -
J gene: TRBJ2-5
CDR3 protein: CASSRQVQETQYF
CDR3 DNA: TGTGCCAGCAGTCGACAGGTTCAAGAGACCCAGTACTTC

CDR3 length: 15
D gene: -
V gene: TRBV9
clone size: -
J gene: TRBJ2-2
CDR3 protein: CASSPGLLGPGELFF
CDR3 DNA: TGTGCCAGCAGCCCCGGACTCCTCGGGCCCGGGGAGCTGTTTTTT

CDR3 length: 11
D gene: TRBD1
V gene: TRBV24-1
clone size: -
J gene: TRBJ2-1
CDR3 protein: CATDRGNEQFF
CDR3 DNA: TGTGCCACCGACAGGGGGAATGAGCAGTTCTTC

CDR3 length: 17
D gene: TRBD2
V gene: TRBV7-6
clone size: -
J gene: TRBJ2-1
CDR3 protein: CASSPGHSGGADNEQFF
CDR3 DNA: TGTGCCAGCAGCCCCGGGCACAGCGGGGGGGCAGACAATGAGCAGTTCTTC

CDR3 length: 16
D gene: -
V gene: TRBV24-1
clone size: -
J gene: TRBJ2-1
CDR3 protein: CATSDQQVARGNEQFF
CDR3 DNA: TGTGCCACCAGTGATCAACAGGTCGCTCGAGGCAATGAGCAGTTCTTC

CDR3 length: 15
D gene: TRBD2
V gene: TRBV6-2/TRBV6-3
clone size: -
J gene: TRBJ2-1
CDR3 protein: CASSWTSGPHGEQFF
CDR3 DNA: TGTGCCAGCAGTTGGACTAGCGGGCCGCACGGGGAGCAGTTCTTC

CDR3 length: 14
D gene: -
V gene: TRBV18
clone size: -
J gene: TRBJ2-5
CDR3 protein: CASLTSSSGETQYF
CDR3 DNA: TGTGCCAGCCTCACTAGTTCTTCGGGAGAGACCCAGTACTTC

CDR3 length: 15
D gene: TRBD1
V gene: TRBV5-4
clone size: -
J gene: TRBJ1-4
CDR3 protein: CASSIQTGDGEKLFF
CDR3 DNA: TGTGCCAGCAGCATCCAAACAGGGGATGGGGAAAAACTGTTTTTT

CDR3 length: 14
D gene: TRBD2
V gene: TRBV5-1
clone size: -
J gene: TRBJ2-5
CDR3 protein: CASRISGGQETQYF
CDR3 DNA: TGCGCCAGCAGAATAAGCGGGGGGCAAGAGACCCAGTACTTC

CDR3 length: 15
D gene: -
V gene: TRBV7-2
clone size: -
J gene: TRBJ2-3
CDR3 protein: CASSLSPSVADTQYF
CDR3 DNA: TGTGCCAGCAGCTTAAGCCCCTCGGTAGCAGATACGCAGTATTTT